Below are 3 T cell receptor beta chains sequenced from a single sample in a study of T cell changes during pregnancy in multiple sclerosis. TCRdb's table, derived via immunoSEQ multiplex PCR, lists solely in-frame clones and lacks some. The sample carries some 44,000 clones, just under 95% recorded once. The source material was CD4+ T cells from peripheral blood mononuclear cells, sampled in the third trimester of pregnancy. The receptors were sampled from a female donor with multiple sclerosis, enrolled in a pregnancy study.

The gene calls are TRBV11-2 and TRBJ2-3; D possibly corresponds to TRBD1 (6 bases). Germline V gives CDR1 SGHAT, CDR2 FQNNGV. This CDR3 is 18 amino acids long. V was cut by 5 bases and J by 0 bases, with 21 bases left in between. The CDR3 spells CASSPDRSRGLSTDTQYF. The CDR3 nucleotides read TGTGCCAGCAGCCCTGACAGGAGCAGAGGCCTTAGCACAGATACGCAGTATTTT.

The V gene is TRBV21-1, the J gene TRBJ2-5; the table's TRBD2 call for D was not verified on the DNA. TRBV21-1 is flagged as a pseudogene. The CDR3 loop spans 20 amino acids. The CDR3 nucleotides read TGTGCCAGCAGCAAAGCGCGGAGGCTAGCGGGAGGGTACAATCAAGAGACCCAGTACTTC. It is translated as CASSKARRLAGGYNQETQYF.

The rearrangement uses TRBV27 and TRBJ2-1; the match to TRBD1 covers 8 bases. V lost 8 bases and J lost 6; bases outside the gene matches: 6. The CDR3 loop spans 13 amino acids. Germline V lookup: CDR1 MNHEY, CDR2 SMNVEV (reference sequence). CDR3 in DNA: TGTGCCAGCCGTTGGACAGGGTCCAATGAGCAGTTCTTC. Its translation is CASRWTGSNEQFF.